This TCR beta chain was identified in a study of T cell responses to AZD1222 COVID-19 vaccine. Study in general: Samples with a second dose at about 4 or about 12 weeks were pooled together.

General study findings and limits: Donor demographics were predominantly white British with a female majority; clonal diversity may be underestimated. An increase in Spike-specific TCR breadth and depth was observed after two AZD1222 doses.

TCRdb keeps only in-frame clones here, not all; method: immunoSEQ multiplex PCR. The table shows roughly 120,000 clones, with 91% occurring only once. Details on this clone: The antigen is not known.

The germline V and J ends were trimmed by 3 bases and 2 bases, with 14 bases remaining between them. This CDR3 has 16 residues. Germline values: CDR1 KGHDR, CDR2 SFDVKD. The sequencing used peripheral blood, collected on day 0 of AZD1222 vaccination. The source is an adult in good health. This chain connects TRBV24-1 to TRBJ2-3, with D possibly being TRBD1 or TRBD2 (5 bases each). The CDR3 region has the DNA TGTGCCACCAGTGATCCCGCCAAGGGGACCACAGATACGCAGTATTTT. Protein: CATSDPAKGTTDTQYF.